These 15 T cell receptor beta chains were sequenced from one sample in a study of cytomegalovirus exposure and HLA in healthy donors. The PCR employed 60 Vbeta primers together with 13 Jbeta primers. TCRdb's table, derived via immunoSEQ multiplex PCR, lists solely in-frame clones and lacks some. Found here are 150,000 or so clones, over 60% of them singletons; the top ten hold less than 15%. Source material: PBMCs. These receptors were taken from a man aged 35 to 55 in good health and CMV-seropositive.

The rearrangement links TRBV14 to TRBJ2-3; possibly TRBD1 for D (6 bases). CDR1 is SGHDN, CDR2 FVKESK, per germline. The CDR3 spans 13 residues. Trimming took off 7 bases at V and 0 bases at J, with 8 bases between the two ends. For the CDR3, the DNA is TGTGCCAGCAAGCAGGGGAGCACAGATACGCAGTATTTT. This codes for CASKQGSTDTQYF.

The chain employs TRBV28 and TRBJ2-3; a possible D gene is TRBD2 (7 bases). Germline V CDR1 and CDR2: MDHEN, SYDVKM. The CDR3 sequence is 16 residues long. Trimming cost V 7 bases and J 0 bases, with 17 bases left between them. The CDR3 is CASNPAGDTSTDTQYF. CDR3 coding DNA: TGTGCCAGCAACCCCGCGGGGGACACAAGCACAGATACGCAGTATTTT. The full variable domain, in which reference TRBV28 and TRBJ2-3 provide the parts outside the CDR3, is DVKVTQSSRYLVKRTGEKVFLECVQDMDHENMFWYRQDPGLGLRLIYFSYDVKMKEKGDIPEGYSVSREKKERFSLILESASTNQTSMYLCASNPAGDTSTDTQYFGPGTRLTVL.

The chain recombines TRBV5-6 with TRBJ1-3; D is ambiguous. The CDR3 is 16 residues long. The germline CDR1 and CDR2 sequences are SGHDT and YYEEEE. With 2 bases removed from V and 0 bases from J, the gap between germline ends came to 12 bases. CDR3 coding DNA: TGTGCCAGCAGCTTAGGAGGGCCCGACTCTGGAAACACCATATATTTT. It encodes CASSLGGPDSGNTIYF.

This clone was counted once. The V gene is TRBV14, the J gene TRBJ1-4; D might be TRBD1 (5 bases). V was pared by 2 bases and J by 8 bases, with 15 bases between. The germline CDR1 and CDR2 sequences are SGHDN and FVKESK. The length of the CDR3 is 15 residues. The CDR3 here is CASSQPGTSREKLFF. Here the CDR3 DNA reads TGTGCCAGCAGCCAACCCGGGACTTCGCGGGAAAAACTGTTTTTT.

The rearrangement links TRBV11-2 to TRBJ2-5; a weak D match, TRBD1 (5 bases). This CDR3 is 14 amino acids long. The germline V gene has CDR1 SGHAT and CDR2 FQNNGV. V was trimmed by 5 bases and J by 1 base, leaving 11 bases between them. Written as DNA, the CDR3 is TGTGCCAGCAGCCCCCGGACATTCCAAGAGACCCAGTACTTC. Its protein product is CASSPRTFQETQYF.

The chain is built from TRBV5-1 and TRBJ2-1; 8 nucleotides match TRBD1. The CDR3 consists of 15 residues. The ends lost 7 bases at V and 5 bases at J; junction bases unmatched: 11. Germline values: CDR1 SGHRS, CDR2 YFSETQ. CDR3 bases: TGCGCCAGCTCTCAGTGGGGACAGGCTAACAATGAGCAGTTCTTC. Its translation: CASSQWGQANNEQFF.

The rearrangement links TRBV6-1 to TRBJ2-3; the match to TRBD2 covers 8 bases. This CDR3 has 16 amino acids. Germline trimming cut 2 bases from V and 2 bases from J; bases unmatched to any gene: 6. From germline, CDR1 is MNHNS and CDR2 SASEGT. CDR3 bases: TGTGCCAGCAGTGAACCGCTAGCGGGTGTCACAGATACGCAGTATTTT. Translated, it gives CASSEPLAGVTDTQYF.

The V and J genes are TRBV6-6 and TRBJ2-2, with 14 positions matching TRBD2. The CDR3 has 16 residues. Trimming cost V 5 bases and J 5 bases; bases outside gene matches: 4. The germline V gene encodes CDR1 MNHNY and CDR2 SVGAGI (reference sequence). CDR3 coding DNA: TGTGCCAGCAGTCCTCGACTAGCGGGAGGGACCGGGGAGCTGTTTTTT. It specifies CASSPRLAGGTGELFF.

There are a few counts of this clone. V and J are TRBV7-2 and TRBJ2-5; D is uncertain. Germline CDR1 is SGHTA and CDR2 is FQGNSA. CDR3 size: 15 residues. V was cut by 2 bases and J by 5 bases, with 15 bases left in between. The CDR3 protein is CASSLPPSYRETQYF. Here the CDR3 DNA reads TGTGCCAGCAGCTTACCCCCCTCTTACCGGGAGACCCAGTACTTC.

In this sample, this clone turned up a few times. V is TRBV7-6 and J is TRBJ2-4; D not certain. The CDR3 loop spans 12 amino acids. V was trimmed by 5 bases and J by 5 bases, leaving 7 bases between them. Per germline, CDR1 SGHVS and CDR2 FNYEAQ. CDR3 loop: CASSPLENIQYF. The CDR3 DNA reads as TGTGCCAGCAGCCCCCTTGAAAACATTCAGTACTTC.

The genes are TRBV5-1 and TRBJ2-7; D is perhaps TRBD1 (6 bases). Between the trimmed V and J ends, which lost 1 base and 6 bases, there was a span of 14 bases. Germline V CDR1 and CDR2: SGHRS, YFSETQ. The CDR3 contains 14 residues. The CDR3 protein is CASSLSQGSGEQYF. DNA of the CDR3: TGCGCCAGCAGCTTGAGCCAGGGGTCGGGCGAGCAGTACTTC.

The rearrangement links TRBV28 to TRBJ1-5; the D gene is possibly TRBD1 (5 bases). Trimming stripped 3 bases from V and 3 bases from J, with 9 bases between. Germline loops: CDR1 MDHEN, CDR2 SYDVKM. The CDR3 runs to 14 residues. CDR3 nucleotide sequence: TGTGCCAGCAGTTTGAGCAGGGACAATCAGCCCCAGCATTTT. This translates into CASSLSRDNQPQHF.

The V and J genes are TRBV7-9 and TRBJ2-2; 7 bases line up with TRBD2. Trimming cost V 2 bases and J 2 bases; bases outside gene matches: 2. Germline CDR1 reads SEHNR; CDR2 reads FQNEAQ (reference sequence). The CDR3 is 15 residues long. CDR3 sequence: CASSLRGRNTGELFF. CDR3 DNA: TGTGCCAGCAGCTTACGCGGGAGAAACACCGGGGAGCTGTTTTTT.

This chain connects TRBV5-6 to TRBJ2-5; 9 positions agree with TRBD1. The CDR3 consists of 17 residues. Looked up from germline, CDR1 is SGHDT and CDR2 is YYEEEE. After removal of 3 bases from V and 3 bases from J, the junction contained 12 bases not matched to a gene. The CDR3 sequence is CASSSNRDRVYKETQYF. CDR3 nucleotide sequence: TGTGCCAGCAGCTCCAACCGGGACAGGGTTTACAAAGAGACCCAGTACTTC.

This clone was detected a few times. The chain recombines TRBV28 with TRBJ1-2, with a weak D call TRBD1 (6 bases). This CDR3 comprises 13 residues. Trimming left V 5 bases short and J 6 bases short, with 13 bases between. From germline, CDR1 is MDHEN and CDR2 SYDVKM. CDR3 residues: CASSPRQVNGYTF. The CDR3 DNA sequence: TGTGCCAGCAGTCCTCGACAGGTCAATGGCTACACCTTC.